The sequence of this T cell receptor beta chain was determined in a study of T cells after yellow fever vaccination. Study context: SMART-Seq v4 Ultra Low Input prepared libraries from low-cell fractions.

Notes on this clonotype: What it binds is not known.

General study results and limits: Clones from primary vaccination mostly reappeared after the booster (over 95% CD4, less than 90% CD8).

For TCR, cDNA came from 5'RACE template switching, which added a universal primer site and UMIs. TCRdb processed the 5' RACE reads anew with MiXCR; each CDR3 protein has one entry. The top ten hold around an eighth of the sample, which has nearly 550,000 distinct CDR3 sequences, over 15% seen once. The V gene's germline CDR1 is DFQATT and CDR2 SNEGSKA (reference sequence). CDR3 length: 14 amino acids. The V gene lost 1 base and the J gene lost 8 bases, with 15 bases spanning the gap. The chain couples TRBV20-1 to TRBJ2-1, with a tentative D call TRBD2 (6 bases). The sample in question was PBMCs, obtained 15 days after the yellow fever booster vaccination. This TCR came from a man aged 25-40 years who received the YFV17D yellow fever vaccine. The CDR3 DNA follows: TGCAGTGCTAGAGTGCTAGCGAGGAGTGATGAGCAGTTCTTC. Protein product: CSARVLARSDEQFF.